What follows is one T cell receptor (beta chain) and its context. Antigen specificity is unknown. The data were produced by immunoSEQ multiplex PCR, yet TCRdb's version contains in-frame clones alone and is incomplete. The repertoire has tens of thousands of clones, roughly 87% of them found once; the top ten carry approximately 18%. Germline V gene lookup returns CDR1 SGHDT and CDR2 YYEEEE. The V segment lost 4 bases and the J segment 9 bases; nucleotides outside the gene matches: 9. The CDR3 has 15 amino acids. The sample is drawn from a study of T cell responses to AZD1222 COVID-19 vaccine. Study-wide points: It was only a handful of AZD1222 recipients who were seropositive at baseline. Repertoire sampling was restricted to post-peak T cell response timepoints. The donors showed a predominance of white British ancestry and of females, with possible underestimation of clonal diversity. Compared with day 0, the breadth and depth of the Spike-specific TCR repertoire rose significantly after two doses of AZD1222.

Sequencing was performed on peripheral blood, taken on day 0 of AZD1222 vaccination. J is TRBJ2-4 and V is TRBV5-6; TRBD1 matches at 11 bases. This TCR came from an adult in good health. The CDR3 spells CASSAGTGGVGIQYF. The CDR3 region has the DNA TGTGCCAGCAGCGCTGGGACAGGGGGTGTGGGCATTCAGTACTTC.